There are a few counts of the clone carrying this T cell receptor beta chain. The data were taken from a study of blood T cells in healthy people across ages. Sample-barcoded 5' priming and a J-beta primer mix drove a second PCR of about 6 to 12 cycles. TCRdb reprocessed the 5' RACE reads via MiXCR and lists one record per CDR3 protein. The sample consists of 600,000 or so distinct CDR3 sequences, about 21% of them appearing once. The origin of this receptor is a man in his 70s in good health. The sequenced material came from blood.

As DNA, the CDR3 is TGTGCCAGCACTCAACCGGGCTCGAATCTGCAGTTCTTC. It yields the protein CASTQPGSNLQFF. The chain carries TRBV2 and TRBJ2-1; D call uncertain. The CDR3 spans 13 residues. The V and J ends lost 7 bases and 12 bases respectively, with 19 bases between them. CDR1 is SNHLY, CDR2 FYNNEI, per germline. The full variable domain, in which reference TRBV2 and TRBJ2-1 provide the parts outside the CDR3, is EPEVTQTPSHQVTQMGQEVILRCVPISNHLYFYWYRQILGQKVEFLVSFYNNEISEKSEIFDDQFSVERPDGSNFTLKIRSTKLEDSAMYFCASTQPGSNLQFFGPGTRLTVL.